Below, 26 T cell receptor beta chains from the same sample are listed, as sequenced in a study of Graves' ophthalmopathy and Graves' hyperthyroidism. TCR beta CDR3 amplification used RNA transcripts. An opening RT-PCR round employed HTBI primers and preceded a second-round multiplex PCR. TCRdb reprocessed the multiplex PCR reads via MiXCR and lists one record per CDR3 protein. The sample contains 600,000 to 650,000 distinct CDR3 sequences, about 20% of which appear only once. The specimen sequenced was peripheral blood. Receptors were obtained from a woman aged 18-29 years with stable Graves' hyperthyroidism. Some clones in this sample may be carry-over from other donors' samples.

The chain is built from TRBV20-1 and TRBJ1-1; D may be TRBD1 (5 bases). The CDR3 totals 13 residues. The V and J ends lost 6 bases and 3 bases respectively, with 14 bases between them. The V gene's germline CDR1 is DFQATT and CDR2 SNEGSKA (reference sequence). Written as DNA, the CDR3 is TGCAGTGCCCCGGGACGGATCGACACTGAAGCTTTCTTT. Protein sequence: CSAPGRIDTEAFF.

This chain joins TRBV12-3 or TRBV12-4 and TRBJ1-2; D is ambiguous. The V end was cut by 5 bases, the J end by 4 bases, with 11 bases between. There are 13 residues in the CDR3. CDR3 in amino acids: CASSDSSVYGYTF. The CDR3 DNA reads TGTGCCAGCAGTGACTCGTCCGTCTATGGCTACACCTTC.

This clonotype has a count of ten or more. This sequence joins TRBV20-1 and TRBJ2-5; TRBD1 matches at 8 bases. Losses at the gene ends were 3 bases for V and 3 bases for J; bases not matched to a gene: 9. The CDR3 length is 15 residues. In germline, CDR1 is DFQATT, CDR2 SNEGSKA (reference sequence). CDR3 DNA sequence: TGCAGTGCTAGCTTGGGGACAGGAACCAAAGAGACCCAGTACTTC. It specifies CSASLGTGTKETQYF.

The chain links TRBV6-1 to TRBJ1-1; D gene ambiguous. Trimming cost V 8 bases and J 0 bases, with 7 bases left between them. CDR1 is MNHNS and CDR2 is SASEGT in the germline V gene. CDR3 length: 12 residues. CDR3 protein: CASEGMNTEAFF. The CDR3 bases are TGTGCCAGCGAAGGGATGAACACTGAAGCTTTCTTT.

This clonotype showed up just a few times. This chain uses TRBV30 with TRBJ2-7; 7 bases match TRBD1. Looked up from germline, CDR1 is GTSNPN and CDR2 is SVGIG (reference sequence). CDR3 size: 12 residues. The trim removed 3 bases at V and 3 bases at J, leaving 2 bases unmatched. In DNA, the CDR3 is TGTGCCTGGAGCAGACAGGGCTACGAGCAGTACTTC. This sequence encodes CAWSRQGYEQYF.

This clonotype was seen ten or more times. The chain has TRBV28 and TRBJ1-3; tentative D call: TRBD1 (5 bases). CDR3 length: 15 residues. Per germline, CDR1 MDHEN and CDR2 SYDVKM. Trimming stripped 5 bases from V and 4 bases from J, with 15 bases between. The CDR3 DNA follows: TGTGCCAGCAGTCCAAGAAACGGGGGAGGAAACACCATATATTTT. Encoded protein: CASSPRNGGGNTIYF. The full variable domain, rest sourced from reference TRBV28 and TRBJ1-3, is DVKVTQSSRYLVKRTGEKVFLECVQDMDHENMFWYRQDPGLGLRLIYFSYDVKMKEKGDIPEGYSVSREKKERFSLILESASTNQTSMYLCASSPRNGGGNTIYFGEGSWLTVV.

This clonotype was recorded a few times. The V and J genes are TRBV2 and TRBJ2-5; possibly TRBD1 or TRBD2 for D (5 bases each). CDR1 SNHLY and CDR2 FYNNEI come from the germline V gene. There are 13 residues in the CDR3. V gave up 3 bases and J gave up 4 bases, with 9 bases separating them. The DNA of the CDR3 is TGTGCCAGCAGTGAGAGGGGCCCAGAGACCCAGTACTTC. Its translation: CASSERGPETQYF.

This sequence joins TRBV7-2 and TRBJ2-7; D unclear. The germline CDR1 and CDR2 sequences are SGHTA and FQGNSA. This CDR3 contains 14 residues. Deletions cut 1 base from V and 3 bases from J, with 10 bases between. CDR3 residues: CASSLEATNYEQYF. The CDR3 DNA is TGTGCCAGCAGCTTAGAGGCAACCAACTACGAGCAGTACTTC.

The V and J genes are TRBV4-1 and TRBJ2-7; TRBD2 might be the D (6 bases). CDR3 length: 13 residues. Germline lookup yields CDR1 MGHRA and CDR2 YSYEKL. V dropped 1 base and J dropped 6 bases, with 10 bases sitting between them. CDR3 coding DNA: TGCGCCAGCAGCCAAGGGGGACTGACCGAGCAGTACTTC. Its translation: CASSQGGLTEQYF.

This clonotype showed up many times. This chain joins TRBV2 and TRBJ2-2; 7 bases line up with TRBD1. The CDR3 extends over 14 amino acids. The ends lost 6 bases at V and 9 bases at J; junction bases unmatched: 10. Germline-derived CDR1 and CDR2 are SNHLY and FYNNEI. In DNA, the CDR3 is TGTGCCAGCAGGACGGGACAGCTCCTGTGGGAGCTGTTTTTT. Its protein is CASRTGQLLWELFF.

This clonotype was recorded many times. This CDR3 is CASSLQGARRDGYTF. As DNA, the CDR3 is TGCGCCAGCAGCTTGCAGGGTGCTAGAAGGGATGGCTACACCTTC. The rearrangement uses TRBV5-1 and TRBJ1-2; TRBD1 might be the D (5 bases). Trimming shortened V by 1 base and J by 6 bases, and 16 bases separated the two germline ends. CDR3 size: 15 residues. In germline, CDR1 is SGHRS, CDR2 YFSETQ. The full variable domain, with the rest looked up from reference TRBV5-1 and TRBJ1-2, is KAGVTQTPRYLIKTRGQQVTLSCSPISGHRSVSWYQQTPGQGLQFLFEYFSETQRNKGNFPGRFSGRQFSNSRSEMNVSTLELGDSALYLCASSLQGARRDGYTFGSGTRLTVV.

The gene calls are TRBV27 and TRBJ2-5; possible D gene TRBD1, 6 bases. Between the trimmed V and J ends, which lost 4 bases and 7 bases, there was a span of 19 bases. The germline V gene has CDR1 MNHEY and CDR2 SMNVEV (reference sequence). CDR3 length: 15 residues. For the CDR3, the DNA is TGTGCCAGCAGTTCCAGACAGGTTGACTATAGGACCCAGTACTTC. Protein product: CASSSRQVDYRTQYF.

This chain connects TRBV6-1 to TRBJ2-7; 11 bases align to TRBD1. Germline assignment: CDR1 MNHNS and CDR2 SASEGT. J lost 5 bases, V lost 6 bases, and 3 bases had no gene match. CDR3 size: 13 residues. CDR3 sequence (DNA): TGTGCCAGCAGGGGGACAGGGGGAGACGAGCAGTACTTC. It specifies CASRGTGGDEQYF.

This chain joins TRBV12-3 or TRBV12-4 and TRBJ1-3; D is undetermined. Trimming removed 2 bases from V and 2 bases from J, with 7 bases in between. The CDR3 spans 14 residues. Here the CDR3 reads CASSLQGPGNTIYF. The CDR3 DNA reads TGTGCCAGCAGTTTACAAGGTCCTGGAAACACCATATATTTT.

This clonotype was detected only a few times. V usage is TRBV2 and J usage is TRBJ1-5; tentative D call: TRBD1 (5 bases). V lost 3 bases, J lost 9 bases, and 21 bases lay in between. CDR3 length: 16 amino acids. The germline gives CDR1 SNHLY, CDR2 FYNNEI. The CDR3 spells CASSESGRQGRSPQHF. The CDR3 DNA reads as TGTGCCAGCAGTGAGTCGGGTAGGCAGGGTCGATCGCCCCAGCATTTT.

In this sample, this clonotype turned up many times. The rearrangement uses TRBV2 and TRBJ2-7; the match to TRBD2 covers 11 bases. Germline V gives CDR1 SNHLY, CDR2 FYNNEI. V dropped 3 bases and J dropped 4; count of bases not matched to a gene: 5. The CDR3 length is 15 residues. DNA of the CDR3: TGTGCCAGCAGTGAGACTAGCGGGACGGTATACGAGCAGTACTTC. It specifies CASSETSGTVYEQYF.

The table lists this clonotype with many counts. This rearrangement joins TRBV28 to TRBJ1-5, with 10 positions matching TRBD1. The CDR3 runs 16 residues. Germline V gives CDR1 MDHEN, CDR2 SYDVKM. The ends lost 3 bases at V and 1 base at J; junction bases unmatched: 3. CDR3 DNA: TGTGCCAGCAGTTTTCGGGACAGGGGAAGCAATCAGCCCCAGCATTTT. This codes for CASSFRDRGSNQPQHF.

The rearrangement uses TRBV6-2 or TRBV6-3 and TRBJ1-2, with D possibly matching TRBD1 (6 bases). The germline V and J ends were trimmed by 10 bases and 3 bases, with 12 bases remaining between them. This CDR3 has 12 residues. Germline V gene data show CDR1 as MNHEY and CDR2 as SVGEGT. CDR3 DNA: TGTGCCACCTCGGACAGCGACTATGGCTACACCTTC. This sequence encodes CATSDSDYGYTF.

This clonotype occurred many times. V usage is TRBV2 and J usage is TRBJ2-5; 9 nucleotides line up with TRBD2. J gave up 1 base and V 7 bases, and 7 bases lay outside the gene matches. Per the germline V gene, CDR1 is SNHLY and CDR2 is FYNNEI. This CDR3 has 15 residues. The CDR3 DNA reads as TGTGCCAGCAAAAGGGTAGCGGGGGTCCAAGAGACCCAGTACTTC. This gives the protein CASKRVAGVQETQYF. Variable domain in full (rest from reference TRBV2 and TRBJ2-5): EPEVTQTPSHQVTQMGQEVILRCVPISNHLYFYWYRQILGQKVEFLVSFYNNEISEKSEIFDDQFSVERPDGSNFTLKIRSTKLEDSAMYFCASKRVAGVQETQYFGPGTRLLVL.

This clonotype was observed many times. The chain is built from TRBV7-2 and TRBJ1-1, with a weak D call TRBD1 (5 bases). The CDR3 is 15 amino acids. Germline V gene sequence: CDR1 SGHTA, CDR2 FQGNSA. Trimming cost V 5 bases and J 4 bases, with 17 bases left between them. The CDR3 loop is CASSKIGAIGTEAFF. CDR3 DNA sequence: TGTGCCAGCAGCAAAATAGGGGCGATCGGCACTGAAGCTTTCTTT.

This clonotype was seen repeatedly, ten times or more. The chain combines TRBV12-3 or TRBV12-4 with TRBJ1-5; D not resolved. Trimming removed 2 bases at V and 0 bases at J, with 8 bases between. The CDR3 is 15 amino acids. CDR3 DNA: TGTGCCAGCAGTTTAACCGGTTCTAGCAATCAGCCCCAGCATTTT. The encoded protein is CASSLTGSSNQPQHF.

This clonotype was counted at least ten times. The chain couples TRBV2 to TRBJ2-5, with 7 bases lining up with TRBD2. The CDR3 consists of 13 residues. V trimming: 6 bases; J trimming: 5 bases; junction bases outside the gene matches: 6. The V gene's germline CDR1 is SNHLY and CDR2 FYNNEI. CDR3 region: CASSQTSAETQYF. Written as DNA, the CDR3 is TGTGCCAGCAGCCAAACTAGCGCGGAGACCCAGTACTTC.

This chain uses TRBV5-1 with TRBJ2-7, with 8 nucleotides matching TRBD1. The CDR3 spans 15 residues. Trimming cost V 5 bases and J 3 bases; bases outside gene matches: 10. Germline values: CDR1 SGHRS, CDR2 YFSETQ. CDR3 protein: CASRPTGTGDYEQYF. The CDR3 region has the DNA TGCGCCAGCAGACCAACCGGGACAGGTGACTACGAGCAGTACTTC.

Comment on this clonotype: A much larger clone sits a single nucleotide away, making a read error possible. The V gene is TRBV7-8, the J gene TRBJ1-5; D is uncertain. The CDR3 is 13 amino acids. Germline values: CDR1 SGHVS, CDR2 FQNEAQ. In DNA form, the CDR3 reads TGTGTCAGCCGCGGGCAGCCCAATCAGCCCCAGCATTTT. This codes for CVSRGQPNQPQHF.

This clonotype has at least ten counts. One junction end does not reproduce the germline sequence, and a read error may be involved. V is TRBV7-2 and J is TRBJ2-4; TRBD2 agrees at 7 bases. CDR3 length: 13 residues. The germline gives CDR1 SGHTA, CDR2 FQGNSA. The CDR3 is CASSLASGNIKYF. The CDR3 DNA is TGTGCCAGCAGCTTAGCAAGCGGGAACATTAAGTACTTC.

This clonotype was seen at least ten times. The V call is TRBV7-2, the J call TRBJ1-1; no definite D call. CDR3 size: 12 residues. V lost 0 bases, J lost 11 bases, and 10 bases lay in between. Per the germline V gene, CDR1 is SGHTA and CDR2 is FQGNSA. The chain's CDR3 is CASSLATADAFF. CDR3 bases: TGTGCCAGCAGCTTAGCGACGGCGGACGCTTTCTTT.